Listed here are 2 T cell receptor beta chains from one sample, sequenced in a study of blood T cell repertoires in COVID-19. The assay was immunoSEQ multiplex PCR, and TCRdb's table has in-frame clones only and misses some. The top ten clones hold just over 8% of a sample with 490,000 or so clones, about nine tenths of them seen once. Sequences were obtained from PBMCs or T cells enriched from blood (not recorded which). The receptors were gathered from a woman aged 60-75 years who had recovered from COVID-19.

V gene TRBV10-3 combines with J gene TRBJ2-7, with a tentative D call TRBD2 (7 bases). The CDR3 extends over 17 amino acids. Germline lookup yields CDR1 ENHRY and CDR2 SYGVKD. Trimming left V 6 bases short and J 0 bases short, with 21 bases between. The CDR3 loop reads CAISAPTRGGLSYEQYF. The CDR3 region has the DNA TGTGCCATCAGCGCCCCTACTCGCGGGGGCCTCTCCTACGAGCAGTACTTC.

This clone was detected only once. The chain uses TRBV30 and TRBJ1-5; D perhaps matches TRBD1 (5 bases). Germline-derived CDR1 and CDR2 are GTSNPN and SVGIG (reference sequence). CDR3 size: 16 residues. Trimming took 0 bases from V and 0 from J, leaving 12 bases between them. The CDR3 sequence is CAWSVSSGSSNQPQHF. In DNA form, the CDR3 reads TGTGCCTGGAGTGTAAGTTCAGGGTCTAGCAATCAGCCCCAGCATTTT.